This TCR beta chain was sequenced during a study of breast tumors, draining lymph nodes, adjacent tissues. Study-level points and caveats: That most tumor T cells come from lymph nodes remained unproven. Tumor repertoires ranked between lymph nodes and nontumor tissue in diversity, with V and J gene preferences.

Breast cancer patients provided tissue from their axillary draining lymph nodes. This clonotype came up a few times. The antigen is undetermined. The CDR3 covers 16 residues. Germline trimming cut 5 bases from V and 1 base from J; bases unmatched to any gene: 10. CDR1 LNHDA and CDR2 SQIVND come from the germline V gene (reference sequence). TCRdb reprocessed the multiplex PCR reads with MiXCR, giving one entry per CDR3 protein. Altogether 150,000 to 200,000 distinct CDR3 sequences are present, around a third being singletons, with the ten largest covering roughly 4.3%. This clonotype was obtained from a female donor with breast cancer. Some clones in this sample may be carry-over from other donors' samples. This chain uses TRBV19 with TRBJ1-1, with 7 bases aligning to TRBD1. The material sequenced was axillary lymph node tissue. The CDR3 sequence is CASSPGQWQENTEAFF. The CDR3 DNA reads TGTGCCAGTAGTCCGGGACAGTGGCAGGAGAACACTGAAGCTTTCTTT.